This TCR beta chain stems from a study of cytomegalovirus exposure and HLA in healthy donors. PCR involved 60 Vbeta and 13 Jbeta primers. The data were produced by immunoSEQ multiplex PCR, yet TCRdb's version contains in-frame clones alone and is incomplete. This sample has approximately 150,000 clones; roughly 86% occur once, and the top ten carry around 0.51%. The clonotype was recovered from a woman in her thirties or forties in good health and CMV-seronegative. Sequenced sample: PBMCs.

The CDR3 protein is CASSLNIYLAGTYTQYF. CDR3 sequence (DNA): TGTGCCAGCAGCTTGAATATATACCTAGCGGGAACCTATACGCAGTATTTT. V gene TRBV7-8 combines with J gene TRBJ2-3, with 9 bases lining up with TRBD2. Germline-derived CDR1 and CDR2 are SGHVS and FQNEAQ. After removal of 3 bases from V and 7 bases from J, the junction contained 14 bases not matched to a gene. The length of the CDR3 is 17 residues.